Sequencing of this T cell receptor beta chain was carried out in a study of STAT3 mutations in large granular lymphocyte leukemia. General study findings and limits: Every T-cell large granular lymphocyte leukemia patient had at least one immunodominant TCR beta clonotype. No sample exists from the first appearance of each clone.

This clone occurred once. Antigen unknown. This CDR3 has 14 residues. The germline V gene has CDR1 SGHNT and CDR2 YYREEE (reference sequence). J was trimmed by 8 bases and V by 3 bases; bases with no gene match: 9. Using immunoSEQ multiplex PCR, the repertoire was profiled, and TCRdb retains in-frame clones only, with some absent. This sample has thousands of clones, with more than 85% found just once. This TCR was recovered from a man aged 55 to 70 with T-cell large granular lymphocyte leukemia. Some clones in this sample may be carry-over from other donors' samples. This sequence joins TRBV5-4 and TRBJ1-2, with 8 positions matching TRBD1. The source material was peripheral blood mononuclear cells. CDR3 region: CASSSNQGAGGYTF. CDR3 coding DNA: TGTGCCAGCAGCTCAAACCAGGGGGCGGGCGGCTACACCTTC.